One and the same sample provided the 15 T cell receptor beta chains below, sequenced in a study of T cell repertoires in cytomegalovirus infection. MiXCR was run by TCRdb on the reads, yielding one entry per CDR3 protein. The sample includes about 400,000 distinct CDR3 sequences, roughly 20% seen only once; the top ten take 8.5% to 10%. The sample taken for sequencing was PBMCs. Every receptor here comes from a human donor in good health (CMV status not recorded). Some clones in this sample may be carry-over from other donors' samples.

This clonotype turned up a few times. The chain joins TRBV5-1 to TRBJ1-1; 7 nucleotides line up with TRBD1. This CDR3 region has 17 residues. V shed 8 bases, J shed 5 bases, and the junction held 21 bases outside the gene matches. CDR1 and CDR2 (germline): SGHRS, YFSETQ. CDR3 DNA sequence: TGCGCCAGTGCATCGGGCCACGACAGGGTAGGGGCAACTGAAGCTTTCTTT. It codes for CASASGHDRVGATEAFF.

In this sample, this clonotype turned up many times. The chain couples TRBV12-3 or TRBV12-4 to TRBJ1-1, with TRBD1 as a possible D gene (6 bases). The CDR3 sequence is 13 residues long. V lost 7 bases, J lost 5 bases, and 14 bases lay in between. CDR3: CASTEGGVTEAFF. The DNA for the CDR3 is TGTGCCAGCACTGAGGGGGGAGTGACTGAAGCTTTCTTT.

This clonotype was counted a few times. The chain combines TRBV18 with TRBJ2-1, with a weak D call TRBD2 (6 bases). The V gene's germline CDR1 is KGHSH and CDR2 LQKENI. CDR3 size: 15 residues. V dropped 4 bases and J dropped 9 bases, with 19 bases sitting between them. CDR3 nucleotides: TGTGCCAGCTCACACCGGGACTTCGGGGTCGGTGAGCAGTTCTTC. This translates into CASSHRDFGVGEQFF. Looking up the rest from reference TRBV18 and TRBJ2-1 gives the full variable domain: NAGVMQNPRHLVRRRGQEARLRCSPMKGHSHVYWYRQLPEEGLKFMVYLQKENIIDESGMPKERFSAEFPKEGPSILRIQQVVRGDSAAYFCASSHRDFGVGEQFFGPGTRLTVL.

In this sample, this clonotype turned up many times. This chain links TRBV28 with TRBJ2-6, with TRBD1 matching over 9 bases. After removal of 3 bases from V and 0 bases from J, the junction contained 12 bases not matched to a gene. Germline CDR1 is MDHEN and CDR2 is SYDVKM. This CDR3 has 20 residues. CDR3 sequence (DNA): TGTGCCAGCAGTTTGGGCCGACAGGGGGAGATACCCTCTGGGGCCAACGTCCTGACTTTC. Amino acid sequence: CASSLGRQGEIPSGANVLTF.

This clonotype occurred a few times. CDR3 sequence reads: CASSPGGGGEQFF. Here the CDR3 DNA reads TGTGCCAGCAGCCCCGGGGGAGGGGGAGAGCAGTTCTTC. The genes are TRBV14 and TRBJ2-1, with D maybe TRBD2 (7 bases). The ends were cut back, 4 bases at V and 10 bases at J, with 14 bases in the middle. Germline loops: CDR1 SGHDN, CDR2 FVKESK. This CDR3 is 13 amino acids long. The whole variable domain, remainder taken from reference TRBV14 and TRBJ2-1, is EAGVTQFPSHSVIEKGQTVTLRCDPISGHDNLYWYRRVMGKEIKFLLHFVKESKQDESGMPNNRFLAERTGGTYSTLKVQPAELEDSGVYFCASSPGGGGEQFFGPGTRLTVL.

This clonotype was observed many times. V is TRBV7-2 and J is TRBJ2-6; D gene ambiguous. Germline V gene lookup returns CDR1 SGHTA and CDR2 FQGNSA. Trimming took 4 bases from V and 9 from J, leaving 4 bases between them. The CDR3 has 11 residues. The CDR3 protein is CASSYDNVLTF. CDR3 DNA: TGTGCCAGCAGCTACGACAACGTCCTGACTTTC.

This clonotype was picked up a small number of times. The rearrangement joins TRBV2 to TRBJ1-4; no reliable D call. The CDR3 is 15 amino acids. Trimming cost V 7 bases and J 7 bases, with 19 bases left between them. The germline gives CDR1 SNHLY, CDR2 FYNNEI. CDR3 bases: TGTGCCAGCACTCTCGACTCAAGTTACGGTGAAAAACTGTTTTTT. It is translated as CASTLDSSYGEKLFF.

This clonotype has ten or more counts. The chain recombines TRBV7-9 with TRBJ1-4, with D unresolved. CDR3 length equals 14 residues. Germline V gene data show CDR1 as SEHNR and CDR2 as FQNEAQ (reference sequence). V shed 5 bases and J shed 7 bases, with 14 bases lying between them. CDR3 coding DNA: TGTGCCAGCAGCGCAGGTATCGGTGGTGAAAAACTGTTTTTT. This codes for CASSAGIGGEKLFF. Full variable domain (remainder filled in from reference TRBV7-9 and TRBJ1-4): DTGVSQNPRHKITKRGQNVTFRCDPISEHNRLYWYRQTLGQGPEFLTYFQNEAQLEKSRLLSDRFSAERPKGSFSTLEIQRTEQGDSAMYLCASSAGIGGEKLFFGSGTQLSVL.

The CDR3 nucleotides read TGTGCCATCAGTAGGGGACAGGGGAGACGCTCTGGGGCCAACGTCCTGACTTTC. It is translated as CAISRGQGRRSGANVLTF. The chain joins TRBV10-3 to TRBJ2-6; the match to TRBD1 covers 10 bases. This CDR3 contains 18 residues. From germline, CDR1 is ENHRY and CDR2 SYGVKD. V trimming: 5 bases; J trimming: 0 bases; junction bases outside the gene matches: 7.

There are many counts of this clonotype. V usage is TRBV7-2 and J usage is TRBJ2-7; D ambiguous. Germline-derived CDR1 and CDR2 are SGHTA and FQGNSA. The CDR3 length is 14 residues. V lost 3 bases, J lost 0 bases, and 9 bases lay in between. In nucleotides, the CDR3 is TGTGCCAGCAGCTTGAGTCATACCTCCTACGAGCAGTACTTC. As protein: CASSLSHTSYEQYF. Complete variable domain (other parts from reference TRBV7-2 and TRBJ2-7): GAGVSQSPSNKVTEKGKDVELRCDPISGHTALYWYRQSLGQGLEFLIYFQGNSAPDKSGLPSDRFSAERTGGSVSTLTIQRTQQEDSAVYLCASSLSHTSYEQYFGPGTRLTVT.

This clonotype was recorded at least ten times. This chain connects TRBV7-2 to TRBJ2-2, with 9 bases that match TRBD2. J lost 6 bases, V lost 1 base, and 3 bases had no gene match. The CDR3 spans 15 residues. Germline V gene lookup returns CDR1 SGHTA and CDR2 FQGNSA. CDR3 residues: CASSLGGTSPGELFF. CDR3 DNA: TGTGCCAGCAGCTTAGGGGGGACTAGCCCCGGGGAGCTGTTTTTT.

This chain links TRBV23-1 with TRBJ2-7; D gene uncertain. TRBV23-1 is given ORF status, its function remaining uncertain. Trimming pared 7 bases from V and 2 bases from J, leaving 12 bases between. This CDR3 region has 13 residues. The CDR3 bases are TGCGCCAGCAAACCGACTCCTACCTACGAGCAGTACTTC. It specifies CASKPTPTYEQYF.

V usage is TRBV7-8 and J usage is TRBJ2-5, with 7 positions matching TRBD1. This CDR3 comprises 17 residues. Germline V gives CDR1 SGHVS, CDR2 FQNEAQ. The J segment lost 1 base and the V segment lost 1 base, leaving 9 bases of the junction unmatched. The CDR3: CASSLDEFKGAQETQYF. The CDR3 DNA sequence: TGTGCCAGCAGCTTAGATGAGTTTAAGGGGGCCCAAGAGACCCAGTACTTC.

This clonotype has a count of ten or more. The chain has TRBV7-2 and TRBJ1-1; D uncertain. This CDR3 contains 12 residues. V lost 7 bases and J lost 7, with 13 bases in between. In germline, CDR1 is SGHTA, CDR2 FQGNSA. The CDR3 nucleotides read TGTGCCAGCACCCAGAACGTGCATGAAGCTTTCTTT. Its protein is CASTQNVHEAFF.

On this clonotype itself: One end of the junction does not line up with germline, which may come from a read error. The rearrangement joins TRBV7-6 to TRBJ2-5; D call uncertain. The CDR3 covers 13 residues. Per germline, CDR1 SGHVS and CDR2 FNYEAQ. The CDR3 loop reads CASRLVDQETQYF. Here the CDR3 DNA reads TGTGCCAGCCGCTTAGTGGACCAAGAGACCCAGTACTTC.